A single sample gave rise to the 10 T cell receptor beta chains below, sequenced in a study of response to subunit inactivated influenza vaccine. From the RT-PCR reads, TCRdb called clonotypes with MiXCR, one entry per CDR3 protein. The data hold roughly 790,000 distinct CDR3 sequences, with about 20% observed a single time. The sample here was PBMCs from blood, taken roughly 5 days after vaccination. These receptors came from a man between 45 and 60 years old who received an inactivated influenza vaccine.

V is TRBV11-2 and J is TRBJ2-5; TRBD1 aligns across 8 bases. The CDR3 covers 17 residues. The germline V gene has CDR1 SGHAT and CDR2 FQNNGV. V trimming: 0 bases; J trimming: 2 bases; junction bases outside the gene matches: 8. CDR3 in amino acids: CASSLDLGRGLQETQYF. DNA for the CDR3: TGTGCCAGCAGCTTAGATCTCGGCAGGGGGCTTCAAGAGACCCAGTACTTC.

The V and J genes are TRBV4-2 and TRBJ1-5, with D possibly being TRBD1 (5 bases). The CDR3 totals 13 residues. V was cut by 3 bases and J by 8 bases, with 11 bases left in between. Germline V lookup: CDR1 LGHNA, CDR2 YNFKEQ. The CDR3 is CASSHGTAEPQHF. CDR3 bases: TGTGCCAGCAGCCACGGGACGGCGGAGCCCCAGCATTTT.

In this sample, this clonotype turned up a few times. The V call is TRBV12-3 or TRBV12-4, the J call TRBJ1-1; tentative D call: TRBD1 (5 bases). V was pared by 3 bases and J by 4 bases, with 15 bases between. The CDR3 is 15 amino acids. The CDR3 DNA reads as TGTGCCAGCAGTTTCGGGACGGGACCCGGCACTGAAGCTTTCTTT. This encodes CASSFGTGPGTEAFF.

This clonotype was picked up many times. The chain is built from TRBV12-3 or TRBV12-4 and TRBJ2-1; D gene uncertain. With 1 base removed from V and 1 base from J, the gap between germline ends came to 8 bases. The CDR3 consists of 15 residues. The CDR3 loop is CASSLDTPSYNEQFF. DNA of the CDR3: TGTGCCAGCAGTTTAGACACTCCGTCCTACAATGAGCAGTTCTTC.

This clonotype was found a few times. The V and J genes are TRBV20-1 and TRBJ2-1, with 9 bases matching TRBD1. J was trimmed by 6 bases and V by 4 bases; bases with no gene match: 7. The CDR3 consists of 14 residues. Germline V gives CDR1 DFQATT, CDR2 SNEGSKA (reference sequence). CDR3 DNA sequence: TGCAGTGCTATCCGTACGGGACAGGGCAATGAGCAGTTCTTC. The encoded protein is CSAIRTGQGNEQFF.

This clonotype occurred many times. The rearrangement uses TRBV10-3 and TRBJ1-1; D call uncertain. The CDR3 runs 13 residues. CDR1 is ENHRY, CDR2 SYGVKD, per germline. V dropped 2 bases and J dropped 1 base, with 5 bases sitting between them. The CDR3 DNA reads TGTGCCATCAGTGAGCGGGAGAACACTGAAGCTTTCTTT. As protein: CAISERENTEAFF.

This sequence joins TRBV18 and TRBJ2-2; D is unclear. The CDR3 covers 14 residues. Germline-derived CDR1 and CDR2 are KGHSH and LQKENI. The V end lost 3 bases, the J end lost 0 bases, and 5 bases lay between the germline ends. CDR3 sequence (DNA): TGTGCCAGCTCACCCTCAACGAACACCGGGGAGCTGTTTTTT. Residues: CASSPSTNTGELFF.

The sample holds many counts of this clonotype. This sequence joins TRBV6-1 and TRBJ2-5; D may be TRBD2 (6 bases). The V end lost 5 bases, the J end lost 3 bases, and 10 bases lay between the germline ends. Germline CDR1 MNHNS, CDR2 SASEGT. This CDR3 has 13 amino acids. Here the CDR3 reads CASSPTREETQYF. The CDR3 nucleotides are TGTGCCAGCAGTCCGACTAGGGAAGAGACCCAGTACTTC.

At least ten counts were recorded for this clonotype. The CDR3 is CASSLMGGRNTGELFF. The CDR3 nucleotides read TGTGCCAGCAGTTTGATGGGGGGCCGGAACACCGGGGAGCTGTTTTTT. The chain uses TRBV12-3 or TRBV12-4 and TRBJ2-2, with D possibly being TRBD1 or TRBD2 (6 bases each). V lost 3 bases and J 1 base, leaving 12 bases between the germline ends. There are 16 residues in the CDR3.

In its sample, this clonotype was seen a few times. The chain uses TRBV11-2 and TRBJ2-1, with D unclear. V dropped 5 bases and J dropped 0 bases, with 17 bases sitting between them. The CDR3 has 17 residues. Germline CDR1 and CDR2: SGHAT and FQNNGV. The CDR3 protein is CASSQRTATSSYNEQFF. CDR3 sequence (DNA): TGTGCCAGCAGCCAACGGACGGCGACGAGCTCCTACAATGAGCAGTTCTTC. Filled out from reference TRBV11-2 and TRBJ2-1, the complete variable domain reads EAGVAQSPRYKIIEKRQSVAFWCNPISGHATLYWYQQILGQGPKLLIQFQNNGVVDDSQLPKDRFSAERLKGVDSTLKIQPAKLEDSAVYLCASSQRTATSSYNEQFFGPGTRLTVL.